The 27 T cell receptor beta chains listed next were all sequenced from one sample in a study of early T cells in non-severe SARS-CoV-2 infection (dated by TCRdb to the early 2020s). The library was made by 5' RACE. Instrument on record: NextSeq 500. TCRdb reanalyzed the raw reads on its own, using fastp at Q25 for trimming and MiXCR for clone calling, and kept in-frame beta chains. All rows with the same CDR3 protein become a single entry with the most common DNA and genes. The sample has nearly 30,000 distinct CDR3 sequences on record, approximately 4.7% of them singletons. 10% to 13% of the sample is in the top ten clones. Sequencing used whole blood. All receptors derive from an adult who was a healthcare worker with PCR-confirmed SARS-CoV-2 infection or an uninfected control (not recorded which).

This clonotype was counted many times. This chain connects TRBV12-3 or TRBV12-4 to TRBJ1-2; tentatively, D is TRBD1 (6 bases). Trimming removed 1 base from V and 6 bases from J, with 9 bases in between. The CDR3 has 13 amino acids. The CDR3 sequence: CASSLGQVDGYTF. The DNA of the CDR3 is TGTGCCAGCAGTTTAGGACAGGTGGATGGCTACACCTTC.

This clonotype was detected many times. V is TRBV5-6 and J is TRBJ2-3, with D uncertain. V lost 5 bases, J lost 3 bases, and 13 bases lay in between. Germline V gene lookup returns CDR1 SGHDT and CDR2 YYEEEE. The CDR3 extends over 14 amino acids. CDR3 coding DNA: TGTGCCAGCAGGGGCCGGACGTGGACAGATACGCAGTATTTT. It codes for CASRGRTWTDTQYF.

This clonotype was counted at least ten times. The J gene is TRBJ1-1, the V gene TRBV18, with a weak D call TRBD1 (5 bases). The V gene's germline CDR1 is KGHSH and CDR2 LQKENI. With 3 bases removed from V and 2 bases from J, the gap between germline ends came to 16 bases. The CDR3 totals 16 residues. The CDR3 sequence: CASSPFIVGGNTEAFF. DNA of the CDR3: TGTGCCAGCTCACCTTTTATTGTGGGGGGAAACACTGAAGCTTTCTTT.

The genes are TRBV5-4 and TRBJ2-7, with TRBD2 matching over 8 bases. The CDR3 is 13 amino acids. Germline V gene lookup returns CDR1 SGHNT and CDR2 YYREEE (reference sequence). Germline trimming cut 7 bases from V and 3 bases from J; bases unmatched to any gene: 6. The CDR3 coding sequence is TGTGCCAGCTCCGGGACTAGAGACTACGAGCAGTACTTC. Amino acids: CASSGTRDYEQYF.

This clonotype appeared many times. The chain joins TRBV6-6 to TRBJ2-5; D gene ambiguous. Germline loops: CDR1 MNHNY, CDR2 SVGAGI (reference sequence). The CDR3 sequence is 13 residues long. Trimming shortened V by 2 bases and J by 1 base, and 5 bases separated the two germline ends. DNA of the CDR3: TGTGCCAGCAGTTACGAGGTCCAAGAGACCCAGTACTTC. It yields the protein CASSYEVQETQYF.

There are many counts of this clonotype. This chain's CDR3 is CASSYFSPTDTQYF. The CDR3 region has the DNA TGTGCCAGCAGTTACTTTTCCCCCACAGATACGCAGTATTTT. This chain connects TRBV6-6 to TRBJ2-3; no reliable D call. The length of the CDR3 is 14 residues. Germline assignment: CDR1 MNHNY and CDR2 SVGAGI (reference sequence). Trimming shortened V by 1 base and J by 2 bases, and 7 bases separated the two germline ends.

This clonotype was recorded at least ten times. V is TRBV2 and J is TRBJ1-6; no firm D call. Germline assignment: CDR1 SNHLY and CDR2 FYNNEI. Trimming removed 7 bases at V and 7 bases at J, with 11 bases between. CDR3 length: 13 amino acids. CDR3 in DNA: TGTGCCAGCATCCTTTATTGGAATTCACCCCTCCACTTT. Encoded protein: CASILYWNSPLHF.

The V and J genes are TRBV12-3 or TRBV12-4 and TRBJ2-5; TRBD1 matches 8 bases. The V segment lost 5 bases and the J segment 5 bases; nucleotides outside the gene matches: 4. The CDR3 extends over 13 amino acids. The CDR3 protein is CASSPGGRETQYF. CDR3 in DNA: TGTGCCAGCAGTCCAGGGGGCCGGGAGACCCAGTACTTC.

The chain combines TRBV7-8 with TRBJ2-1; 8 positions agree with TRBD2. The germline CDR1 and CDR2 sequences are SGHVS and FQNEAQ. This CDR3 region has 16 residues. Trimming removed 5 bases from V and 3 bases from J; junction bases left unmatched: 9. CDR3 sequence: CASSPGGSGIYNEQFF. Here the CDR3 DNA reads TGTGCCAGCAGCCCCGGGGGTAGCGGGATCTACAATGAGCAGTTCTTC.

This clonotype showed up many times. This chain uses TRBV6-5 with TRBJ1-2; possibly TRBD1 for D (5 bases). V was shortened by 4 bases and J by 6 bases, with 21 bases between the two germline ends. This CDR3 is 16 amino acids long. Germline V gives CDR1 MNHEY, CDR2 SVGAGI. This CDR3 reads CASSSVAPGLQDGYTF. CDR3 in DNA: TGTGCCAGCAGTTCTGTAGCCCCGGGACTACAGGATGGCTACACCTTC.

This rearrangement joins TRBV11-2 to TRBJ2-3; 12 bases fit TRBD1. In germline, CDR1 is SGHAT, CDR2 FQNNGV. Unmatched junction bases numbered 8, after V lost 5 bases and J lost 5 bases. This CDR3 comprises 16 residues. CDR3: CASSAAGTGGLDTQYF. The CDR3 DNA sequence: TGTGCCAGCAGCGCCGCCGGGACAGGGGGCTTAGATACGCAGTATTTT. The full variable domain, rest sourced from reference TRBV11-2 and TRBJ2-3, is EAGVAQSPRYKIIEKRQSVAFWCNPISGHATLYWYQQILGQGPKLLIQFQNNGVVDDSQLPKDRFSAERLKGVDSTLKIQPAKLEDSAVYLCASSAAGTGGLDTQYFGPGTRLTVL.

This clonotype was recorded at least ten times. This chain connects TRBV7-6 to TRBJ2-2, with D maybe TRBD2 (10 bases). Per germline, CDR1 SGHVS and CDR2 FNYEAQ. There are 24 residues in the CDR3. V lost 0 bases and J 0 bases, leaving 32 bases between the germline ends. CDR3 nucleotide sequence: TGTGCCAGCAGCTTAGCGAAACAGGGGGCAGGAACTAGCGGGACCATAGCGAACACCGGGGAGCTGTTTTTT. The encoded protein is CASSLAKQGAGTSGTIANTGELFF.

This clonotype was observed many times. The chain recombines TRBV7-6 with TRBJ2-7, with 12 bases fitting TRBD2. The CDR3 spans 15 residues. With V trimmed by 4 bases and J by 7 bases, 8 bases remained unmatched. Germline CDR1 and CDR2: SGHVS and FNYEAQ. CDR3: CASSSGLAGPPEQYF. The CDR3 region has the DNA TGTGCCAGCAGCTCAGGACTAGCGGGACCCCCTGAGCAGTACTTC.

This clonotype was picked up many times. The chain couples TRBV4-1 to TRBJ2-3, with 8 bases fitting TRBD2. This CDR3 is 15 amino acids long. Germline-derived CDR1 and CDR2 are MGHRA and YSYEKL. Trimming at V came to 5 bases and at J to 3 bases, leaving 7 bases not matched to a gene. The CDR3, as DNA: TGCGCCAGCAGCTCCCGACTAGCGATGACAGATACGCAGTATTTT. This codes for CASSSRLAMTDTQYF.

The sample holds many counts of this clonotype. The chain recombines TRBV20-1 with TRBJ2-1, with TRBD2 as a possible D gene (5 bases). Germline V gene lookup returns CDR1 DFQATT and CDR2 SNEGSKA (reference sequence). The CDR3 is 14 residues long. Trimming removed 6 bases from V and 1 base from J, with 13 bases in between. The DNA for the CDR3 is TGCAGTGCAAGAAGCTGGAGGTCCTACAATGAGCAGTTCTTC. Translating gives CSARSWRSYNEQFF.

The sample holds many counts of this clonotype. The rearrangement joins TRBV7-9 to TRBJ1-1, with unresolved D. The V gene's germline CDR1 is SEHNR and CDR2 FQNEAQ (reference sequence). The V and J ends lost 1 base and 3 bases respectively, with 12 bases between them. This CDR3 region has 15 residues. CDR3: CASSLGAGKDTEAFF. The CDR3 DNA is TGTGCCAGCAGCTTAGGGGCGGGGAAGGACACTGAAGCTTTCTTT.

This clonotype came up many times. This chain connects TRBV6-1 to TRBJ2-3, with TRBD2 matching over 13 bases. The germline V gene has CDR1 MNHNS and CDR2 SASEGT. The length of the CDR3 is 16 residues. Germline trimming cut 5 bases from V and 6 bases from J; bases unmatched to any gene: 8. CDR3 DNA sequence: TGTGCCAGCAGTCCAACTAGCGGGAGGGCCTATGATACGCAGTATTTT. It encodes CASSPTSGRAYDTQYF.

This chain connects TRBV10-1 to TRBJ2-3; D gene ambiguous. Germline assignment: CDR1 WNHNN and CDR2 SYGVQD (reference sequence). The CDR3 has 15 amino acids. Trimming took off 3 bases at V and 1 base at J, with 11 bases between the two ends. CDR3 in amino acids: CASSDSAYGTDTQYF. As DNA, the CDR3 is TGCGCCAGCAGTGATTCGGCGTACGGCACAGATACGCAGTATTTT.

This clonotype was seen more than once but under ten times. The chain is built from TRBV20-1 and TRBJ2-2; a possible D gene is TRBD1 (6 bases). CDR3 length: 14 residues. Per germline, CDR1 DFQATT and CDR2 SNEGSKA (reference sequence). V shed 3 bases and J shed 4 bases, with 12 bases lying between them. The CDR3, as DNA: TGCAGTGCTAGGTGGACAGCGCGCACCGGGGAGCTGTTTTTT. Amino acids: CSARWTARTGELFF.

For the CDR3, the DNA is TGTGGGGACTTTAATGAGCAGTTCTTC. Translation: CGDFNEQFF. The J gene is TRBJ2-1, the V gene TRBV11-2; tentative D call: TRBD2 (6 bases). Germline CDR1 is SGHAT and CDR2 is FQNNGV. The CDR3 has 9 residues.

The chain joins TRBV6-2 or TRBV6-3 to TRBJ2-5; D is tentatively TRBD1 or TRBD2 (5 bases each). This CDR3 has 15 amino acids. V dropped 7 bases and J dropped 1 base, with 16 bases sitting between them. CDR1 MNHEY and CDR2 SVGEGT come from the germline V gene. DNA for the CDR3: TGTGCCAGCAACCCCCATACAGGAGGCCAAGAGACCCAGTACTTC. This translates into CASNPHTGGQETQYF.

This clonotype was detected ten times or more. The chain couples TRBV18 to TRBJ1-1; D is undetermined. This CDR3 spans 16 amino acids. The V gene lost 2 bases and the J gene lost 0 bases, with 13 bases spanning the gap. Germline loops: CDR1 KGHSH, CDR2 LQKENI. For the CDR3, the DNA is TGTGCCAGCTCACCAGCCGTGAGACAAATGAACACTGAAGCTTTCTTT. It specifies CASSPAVRQMNTEAFF.

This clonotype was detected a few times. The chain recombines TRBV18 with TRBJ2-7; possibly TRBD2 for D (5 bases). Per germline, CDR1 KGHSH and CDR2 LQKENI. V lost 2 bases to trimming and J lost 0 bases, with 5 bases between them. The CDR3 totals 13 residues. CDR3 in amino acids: CASSPEGSYEQYF. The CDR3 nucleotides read TGTGCCAGCTCACCAGAGGGCTCCTACGAGCAGTACTTC.

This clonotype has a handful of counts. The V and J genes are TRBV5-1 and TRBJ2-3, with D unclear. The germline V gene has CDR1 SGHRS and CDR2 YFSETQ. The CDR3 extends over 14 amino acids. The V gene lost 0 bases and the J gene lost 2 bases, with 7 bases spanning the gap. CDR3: CASSLVSATDTQYF. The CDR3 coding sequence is TGCGCCAGCAGCTTGGTATCCGCCACAGATACGCAGTATTTT.

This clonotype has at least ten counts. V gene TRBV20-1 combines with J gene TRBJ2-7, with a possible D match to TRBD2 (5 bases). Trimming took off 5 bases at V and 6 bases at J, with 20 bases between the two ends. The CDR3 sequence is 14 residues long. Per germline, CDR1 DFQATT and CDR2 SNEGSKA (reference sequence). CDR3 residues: CSAPREISSGEQYF. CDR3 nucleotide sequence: TGCAGTGCTCCGAGGGAGATTTCTTCGGGCGAGCAGTACTTC.

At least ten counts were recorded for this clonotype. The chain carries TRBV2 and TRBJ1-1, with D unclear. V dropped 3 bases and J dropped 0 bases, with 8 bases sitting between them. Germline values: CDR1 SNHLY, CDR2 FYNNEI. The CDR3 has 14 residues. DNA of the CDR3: TGTGCCAGCAGTGATATGGCTATGAACACTGAAGCTTTCTTT. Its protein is CASSDMAMNTEAFF. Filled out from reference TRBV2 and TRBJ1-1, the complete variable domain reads EPEVTQTPSHQVTQMGQEVILRCVPISNHLYFYWYRQILGQKVEFLVSFYNNEISEKSEIFDDQFSVERPDGSNFTLKIRSTKLEDSAMYFCASSDMAMNTEAFFGQGTRLTVV.

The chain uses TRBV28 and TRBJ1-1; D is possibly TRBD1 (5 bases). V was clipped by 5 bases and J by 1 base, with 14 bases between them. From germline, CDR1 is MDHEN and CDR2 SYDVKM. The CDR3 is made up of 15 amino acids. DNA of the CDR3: TGTGCCAGCAGTCCCCTGGAGGGGACGAACACTGAAGCTTTCTTT. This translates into CASSPLEGTNTEAFF.